One T cell receptor (beta chain) is described in this entry. Its antigen remains unknown. This specimen comes from a study of cytomegalovirus exposure and HLA in healthy donors. Primers included in the PCR were 60 Vbeta and 13 Jbeta primers. TCRdb keeps only in-frame clones here, not all; method: immunoSEQ multiplex PCR. The sample is made up of 53,000 or so clones, and the top ten hold 5.5% to 7% of it. Study results and caveats: TRBV6-2, TRBV6-3 and some other V segments were excluded as indistinguishable.

The CDR3 length is 15 residues. Germline loops: CDR1 SGDLS, CDR2 YYNGEE. Trimming took off 0 bases at V and 0 bases at J, with 8 bases between the two ends. Specimen: PBMCs. The clonotype was recovered from a male donor in good health and CMV-seropositive. The chain employs TRBV9 and TRBJ2-3; tentatively, D is TRBD1 (5 bases). DNA of the CDR3: TGTGCCAGCAGCGTAGGGTGGGGCAGCACAGATACGCAGTATTTT. It codes for CASSVGWGSTDTQYF.